This T cell receptor beta chain emerged from a study of vaccination and CD4 T cells after COVID-19 (dated by TCRdb to the early 2020s). Concerning the study at large: Six males and four females were included in the convalescent cohort, with two Hispanic individuals, seven Caucasians, two Asians and one multiracial person represented. An earlier paper using these donors assessed, at the TCR clonotype level, memory CD4+ T cell crossreactivity between SARS-CoV-2 and common cold coronavirus spike proteins. In control cultures, a CEFX viral epitope pool was used as positive control, an HIV-1 Nef peptide pool was used as negative control, or no peptide was added. Post-vaccine blood samples were collected a median of about 11 weeks after the second vaccine dose, ranging from about 12 to 250 days. In 10 COVID-19 convalescent patients and a handful of infection-naive healthy vaccine recipients, the spike-specific CD4+ TCR repertoire before mRNA vaccination was compared with the repertoire after mRNA vaccination. Two doses of either the Pfizer-BioNTech BNT162b2 vaccine (n=8) or the Moderna mRNA-1273 vaccine (n=2) were administered to participants. Culture stimuli were overlapping spike peptide pools from SARS-CoV-2 and from the common cold coronaviruses HCoV-NL63, HCoV-OC43 and HCoV-229E. Post-COVID blood samples from convalescent patients were collected a median of 101 days after diagnosis, with a range of 35 to 161 days. The paper's findings and limits, for the study overall: Although the median number of SARS-CoV-2-reactive clonotypes went up from approximately 20 after infection to 35 to 40 after vaccination, the increase was not significant. In convalescent patients, nearly all vaccine-specific clones (304 of 307) were found to be mono-reactive for SARS-CoV-2 spike rather than cross-reactive with common cold coronaviruses. The number of convalescent patients in the study was relatively small, and the study did not examine early timepoints following natural infection. Among the post-vaccine SARS-CoV-2-reactive clones in convalescent patients, a median around 90% showed up only after vaccination, which suggests vaccine-specific priming.

Library generation was performed with PCR. DNA from cultured CD4+ T cells underwent TCR sequencing with the Oncomine TCR Beta short-read assay at the Johns Hopkins FTIC core. Genomic DNA was extracted from the cultured CD4+ T cells with the QIAamp micro DNA kit. Oncomine TCR Beta libraries made from cultured CD4+ T cells were pooled using unique dual indexes and sequenced on an Illumina iSeq 100. The source study handled its data this way. Non-productive sequences were filtered out, and CDR3s that did not start with C, did not end with F or W, or were shorter than 7 amino acids were discarded. The MANAFEST web application was used to identify antigen-specific clonotypes by comparing peptide-stimulated wells against reference wells and other culture wells. For a clone to be called positive, the clone needed an FDR below 0.05, an odds ratio above 5, and a productive frequency above 0.1% in at least two of three replicate wells. Cross-reactive clonotypes were defined as significantly expanded in both SARS-CoV-2 spike wells and at least one common cold coronavirus spike condition. Using R version 3.6.1, CDR3 homology was evaluated through Levenshtein distances (stringdist) along with unrooted phylogenetic trees (ape). TCRdb's own reprocessing of the public reads used fastp at Q25 and MiXCR and kept productive beta chains. Each CDR3 protein appears once, grouped with its most common genes and DNA. These V and J calls originate from TCRdb's pipeline instead of the authors' own analysis. This sample gives several thousand distinct CDR3 sequences in total; more than 25% of them show up just once. Clones ranked in the top ten supply approximately 37% of the sample.

For this clonotype: The specificity of this receptor is unknown. Per-nucleotide qualities are absent, and no much larger clonotype sits a single base away.

For CDR1 and CDR2, the germline V gene lists MNHNS and SASEGT. From cysteine to phenylalanine, the CDR3 is 15 amino acids long. Just the 45-base CDR3 DNA is kept, in frame starting at base 1. V is clipped by 7 bases and J by 3 bases, and the sequence between their germline boundaries is 13 bases long. Sample treatment or condition, as interpreted from the label and publication: roughly ten-day PBMC culture with coronavirus spike peptide pools or control peptides (ViraFEST assay). CD4+ T cells from unexposed donors were collected before the COVID-19 pandemic (2011-2018). To expand antigen-specific T cells with peptide pools and then pick out the expanded clonotypes through TCR sequencing, the study relied on the ViraFEST assay. Each well held about 1.8 million PBMCs cultured with roughly 10 ug/ml peptide pools in IMDM containing approximately 4.8% human AB serum and 8 to 10 IU/ml IL-2. On days 3 and 7, half of the culture medium was replaced with fresh IL-2-containing medium. CD4+ T cells were isolated after about nine days of culture through negative selection using the EasySep CD4+ T cell isolation kit. Unexposed donor CD4+ T cells were tested for reactivity to SARS-CoV-2 S and N and four common cold coronavirus spike pools, as cell number allowed. PBMCs were separated from whole blood using Ficoll-Paque Plus gradient centrifugation and then either used fresh or cryopreserved at -140C. Culture conditions were generally each tested in triplicate wells. Leukapheresis product for the unexposed donors was purchased commercially.

The V and J segments used are TRBV6-1 and TRBJ1-6; D gene: possibly TRBD1, on 5 matching bases. The receptor's source is a human donor in good health. Sequencing used CD4+ T cells from blood, cultured in vitro. This receptor has the CDR3 CASTQVGGYNSPLHF. Read as DNA, the sequence is TGTGCCAGCACCCAAGTCGGGGGCTATAATTCACCCCTCCACTTT.